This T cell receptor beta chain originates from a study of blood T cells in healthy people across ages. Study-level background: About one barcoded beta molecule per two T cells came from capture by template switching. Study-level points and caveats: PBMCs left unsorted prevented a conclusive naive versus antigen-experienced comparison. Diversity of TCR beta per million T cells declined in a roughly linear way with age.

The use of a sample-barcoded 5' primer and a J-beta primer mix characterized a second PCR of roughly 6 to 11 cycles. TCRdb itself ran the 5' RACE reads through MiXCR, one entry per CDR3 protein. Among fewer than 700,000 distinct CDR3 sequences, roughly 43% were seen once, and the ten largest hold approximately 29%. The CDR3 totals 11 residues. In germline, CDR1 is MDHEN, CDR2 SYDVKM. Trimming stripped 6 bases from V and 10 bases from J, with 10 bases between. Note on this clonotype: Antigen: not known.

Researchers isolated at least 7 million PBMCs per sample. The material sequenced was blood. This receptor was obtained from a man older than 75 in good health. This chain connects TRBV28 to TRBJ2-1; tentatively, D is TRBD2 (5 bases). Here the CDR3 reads CASRREGEQFF. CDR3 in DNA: TGTGCCAGCAGACGGGAAGGGGAGCAGTTCTTC.